This entry describes one TCR beta chain. Its antigen is unknown. This sample was included in a study of cytomegalovirus exposure and HLA in healthy donors. Study information: An early release of data contained 75 million to 100 million unique TCRs, which came from HLA-typed donors.

Overall study results and limits: A prior analysis recorded that most TCR beta V segments were productive about 90% or about 30% of the time.

PCR employed 60 Vbeta and 13 Jbeta primers. Per the original data handling: Counted up in a later analysis, unique TCR beta chains came to about 80 million, with around 10 million shared. Generated by immunoSEQ multiplex PCR, the TCRdb table keeps only in-frame clones and is missing some. V, J and clone size are those of that table, while D and trimming were read from the DNA. The sample yields approximately 150,000 clones, roughly 80% seen once. Sequenced material: PBMCs. The receptor comes from a man aged 35 to 55 in good health and CMV-seronegative.

CDR3 coding DNA: TGTGCCAGCAGCTTAGGGGCGGGACAGGGATTTGAAAAACTGTTTTTT. This encodes CASSLGAGQGFEKLFF. V usage is TRBV7-2 and J usage is TRBJ1-4; 9 bases line up with TRBD1. V shed 1 base, J shed 7 bases, and the junction held 7 bases outside the gene matches. The CDR3 consists of 16 residues. The V gene's germline CDR1 is SGHTA and CDR2 FQGNSA.